The following is a T cell receptor beta chain sequence with its context. Its antigen is unknown. The data originate from a study of PD-1 blockade in classical Hodgkin lymphoma. Findings and caveats of the study: It was reported that newly diagnosed patients had less baseline TCR diversity than healthy donors.

The assay was immunoSEQ multiplex PCR, and TCRdb's table has in-frame clones only and misses some. The data show fewer than 100,000 clones, with roughly 89% seen just once and roughly 2.8% held by the top ten. The CDR3 length is 14 residues. Germline CDR1 reads MNHEY; CDR2 reads SVGAGI. The ends lost 4 bases at V and 4 bases at J; junction bases unmatched: 3. Every patient relapsed after autologous stem cell transplantation, and brentuximab vedotin exposure varied. The sample in question was peripheral blood mononuclear cells (PBMCs), obtained at baseline. This sequence was found in a human donor with classical Hodgkin lymphoma. V and J are TRBV6-5 and TRBJ1-1; 10 bases are a match to TRBD1. The CDR3 nucleotides are TGTGCCAGCAGTTTTGGGACAGGGGCCACTGAAGCTTTCTTT. Translated: CASSFGTGATEAFF.